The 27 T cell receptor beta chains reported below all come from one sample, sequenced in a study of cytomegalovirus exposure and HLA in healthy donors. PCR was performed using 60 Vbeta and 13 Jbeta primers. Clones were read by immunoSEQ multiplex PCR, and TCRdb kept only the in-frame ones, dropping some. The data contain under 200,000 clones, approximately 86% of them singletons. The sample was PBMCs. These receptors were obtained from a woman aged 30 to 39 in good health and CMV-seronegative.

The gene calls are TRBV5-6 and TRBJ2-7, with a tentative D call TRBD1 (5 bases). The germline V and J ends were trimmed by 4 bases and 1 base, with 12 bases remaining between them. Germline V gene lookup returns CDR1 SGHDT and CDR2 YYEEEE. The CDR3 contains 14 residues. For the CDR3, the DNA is TGTGCCAGCAGCCTGACAGAGATGTCCTACGAGCAGTACTTC. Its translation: CASSLTEMSYEQYF.

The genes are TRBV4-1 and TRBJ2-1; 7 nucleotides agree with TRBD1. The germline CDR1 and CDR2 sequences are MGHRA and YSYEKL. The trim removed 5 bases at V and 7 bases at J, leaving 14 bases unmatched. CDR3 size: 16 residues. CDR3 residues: CASSVRVGGEVNEQFF. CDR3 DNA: TGCGCCAGCAGCGTCCGAGTAGGGGGCGAGGTAAATGAGCAGTTCTTC.

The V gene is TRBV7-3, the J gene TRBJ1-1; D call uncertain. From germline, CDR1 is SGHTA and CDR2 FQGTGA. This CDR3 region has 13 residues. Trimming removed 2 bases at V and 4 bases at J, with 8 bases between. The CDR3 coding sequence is TGTGCCAGCAGCTTAGAGGGTCGCACTGAAGCTTTCTTT. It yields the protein CASSLEGRTEAFF.

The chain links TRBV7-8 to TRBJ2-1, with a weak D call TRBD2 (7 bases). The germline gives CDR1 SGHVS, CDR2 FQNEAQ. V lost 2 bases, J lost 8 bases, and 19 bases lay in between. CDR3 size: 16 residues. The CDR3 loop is CASSLRVGGGPHEQFF. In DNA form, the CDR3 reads TGTGCCAGCAGCTTAAGAGTGGGAGGGGGGCCGCATGAGCAGTTCTTC.

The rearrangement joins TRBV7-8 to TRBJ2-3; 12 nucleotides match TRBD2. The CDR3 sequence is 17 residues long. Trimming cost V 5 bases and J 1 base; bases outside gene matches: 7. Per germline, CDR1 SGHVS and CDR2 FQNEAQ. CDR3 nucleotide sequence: TGTGCCAGCAGCACGCGACTAGCGGGGGCAGGCACAGATACGCAGTATTTT. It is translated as CASSTRLAGAGTDTQYF.

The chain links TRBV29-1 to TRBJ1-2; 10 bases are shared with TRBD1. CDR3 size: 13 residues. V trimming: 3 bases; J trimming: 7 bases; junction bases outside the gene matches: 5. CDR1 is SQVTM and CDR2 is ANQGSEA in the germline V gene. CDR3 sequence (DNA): TGCAGCGTTGACAGACAGGGGGCAGGTGGCTACACCTTC. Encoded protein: CSVDRQGAGGYTF.

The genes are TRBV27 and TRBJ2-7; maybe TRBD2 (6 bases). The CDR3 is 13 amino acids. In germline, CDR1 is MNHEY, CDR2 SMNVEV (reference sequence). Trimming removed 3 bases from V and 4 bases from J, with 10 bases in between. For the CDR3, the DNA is TGTGCCAGCAGTTTCGCTGGGGGGTACGAGCAGTACTTC. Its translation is CASSFAGGYEQYF.

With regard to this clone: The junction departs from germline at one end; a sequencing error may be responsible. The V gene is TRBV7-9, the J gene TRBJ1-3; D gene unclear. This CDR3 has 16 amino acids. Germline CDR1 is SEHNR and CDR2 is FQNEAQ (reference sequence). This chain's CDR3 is CSSSHPEGPKEDTIYF. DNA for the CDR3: TGTTCCAGCAGCCATCCTGAGGGCCCGAAAGAAGACACCATATATTTT.

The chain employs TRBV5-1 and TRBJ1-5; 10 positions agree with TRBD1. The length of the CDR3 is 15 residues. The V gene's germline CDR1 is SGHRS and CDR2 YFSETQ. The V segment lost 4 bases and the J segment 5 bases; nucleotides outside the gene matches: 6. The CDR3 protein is CASSPGQGGYQPQHF. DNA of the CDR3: TGCGCCAGCAGCCCCGGACAGGGGGGATATCAGCCCCAGCATTTT.

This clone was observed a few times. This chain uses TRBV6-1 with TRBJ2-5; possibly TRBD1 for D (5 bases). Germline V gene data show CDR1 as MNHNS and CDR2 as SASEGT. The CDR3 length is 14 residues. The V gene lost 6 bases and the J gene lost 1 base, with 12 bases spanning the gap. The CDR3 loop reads CASRQTVIQETQYF. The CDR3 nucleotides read TGTGCCAGCAGACAGACAGTTATCCAAGAGACCCAGTACTTC.

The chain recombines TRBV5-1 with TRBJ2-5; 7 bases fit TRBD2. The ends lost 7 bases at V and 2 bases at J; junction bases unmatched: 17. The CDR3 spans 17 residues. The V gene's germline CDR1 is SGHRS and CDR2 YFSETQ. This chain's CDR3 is CASGLGIIAGLQETQYF. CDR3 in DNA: TGCGCCAGCGGACTGGGAATCATAGCGGGCCTTCAAGAGACCCAGTACTTC.

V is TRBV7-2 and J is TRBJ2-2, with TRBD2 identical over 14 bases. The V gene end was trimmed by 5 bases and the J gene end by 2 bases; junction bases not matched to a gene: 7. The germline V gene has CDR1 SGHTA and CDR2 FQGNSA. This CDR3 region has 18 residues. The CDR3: CASSPRLAGGINTGELFF. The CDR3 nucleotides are TGTGCCAGCAGCCCACGACTAGCGGGAGGGATAAACACCGGGGAGCTGTTTTTT.

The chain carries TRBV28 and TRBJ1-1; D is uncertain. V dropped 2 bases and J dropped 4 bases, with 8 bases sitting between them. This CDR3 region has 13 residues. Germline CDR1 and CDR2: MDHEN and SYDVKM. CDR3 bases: TGTGCCAGCAGTTTACCCCCGGTCACTGAAGCTTTCTTT. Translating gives CASSLPPVTEAFF.

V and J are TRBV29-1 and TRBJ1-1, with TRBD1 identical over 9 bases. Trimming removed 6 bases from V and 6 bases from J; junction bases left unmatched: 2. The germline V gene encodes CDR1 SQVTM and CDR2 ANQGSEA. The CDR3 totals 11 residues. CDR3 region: CSVQGAAEAFF. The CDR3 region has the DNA TGCAGCGTACAGGGGGCCGCTGAAGCTTTCTTT.

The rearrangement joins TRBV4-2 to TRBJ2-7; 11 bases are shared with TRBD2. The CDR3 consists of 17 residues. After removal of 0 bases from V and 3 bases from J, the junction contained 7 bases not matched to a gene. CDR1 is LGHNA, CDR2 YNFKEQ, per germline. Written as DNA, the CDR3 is TGTGCCAGCAGCCAAGAAGGACCAACTAGCGGGGGCTACGAGCAGTACTTC. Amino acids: CASSQEGPTSGGYEQYF.

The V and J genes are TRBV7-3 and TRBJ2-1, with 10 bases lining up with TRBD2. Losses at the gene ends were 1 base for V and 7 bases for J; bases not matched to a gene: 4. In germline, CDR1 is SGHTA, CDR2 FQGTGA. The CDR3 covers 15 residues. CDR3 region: CASSLIAGGINEQFF. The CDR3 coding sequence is TGTGCCAGCAGCTTAATAGCGGGGGGTATAAATGAGCAGTTCTTC.

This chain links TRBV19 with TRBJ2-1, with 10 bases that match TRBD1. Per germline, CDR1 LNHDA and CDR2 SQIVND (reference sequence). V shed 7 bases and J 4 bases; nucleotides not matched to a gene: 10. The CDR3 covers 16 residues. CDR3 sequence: CASTKFGQGGYNEQFF. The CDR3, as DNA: TGTGCCAGTACCAAATTCGGACAGGGGGGTTACAATGAGCAGTTCTTC.

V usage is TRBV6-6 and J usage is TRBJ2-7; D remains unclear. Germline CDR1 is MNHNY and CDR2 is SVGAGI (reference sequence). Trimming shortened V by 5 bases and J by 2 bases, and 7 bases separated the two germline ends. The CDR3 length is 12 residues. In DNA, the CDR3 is TGTGCCAGCAGTGTGGGCACCTACGAGCAGTACTTC. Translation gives CASSVGTYEQYF.

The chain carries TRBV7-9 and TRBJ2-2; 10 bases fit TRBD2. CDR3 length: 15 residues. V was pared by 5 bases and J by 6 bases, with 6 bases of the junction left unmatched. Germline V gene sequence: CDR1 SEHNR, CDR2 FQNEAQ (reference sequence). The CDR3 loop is CASSPPLAGAGELFF. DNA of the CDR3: TGTGCCAGCAGCCCCCCTCTAGCGGGGGCCGGGGAGCTGTTTTTT.

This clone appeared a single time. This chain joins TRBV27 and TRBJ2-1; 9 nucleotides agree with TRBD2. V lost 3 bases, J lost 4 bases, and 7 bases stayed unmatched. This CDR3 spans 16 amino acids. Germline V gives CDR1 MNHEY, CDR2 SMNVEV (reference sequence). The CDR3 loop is CASSFLMAGGYNEQFF. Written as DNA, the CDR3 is TGTGCCAGCAGTTTCCTGATGGCGGGAGGGTACAATGAGCAGTTCTTC.

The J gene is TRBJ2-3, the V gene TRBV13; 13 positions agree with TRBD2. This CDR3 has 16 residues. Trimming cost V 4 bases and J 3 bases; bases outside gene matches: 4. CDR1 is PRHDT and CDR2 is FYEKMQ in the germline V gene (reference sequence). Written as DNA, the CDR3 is TGTGCCAGCAGCTCGGGGACTAGCGGGAAAACAGATACGCAGTATTTT. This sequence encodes CASSSGTSGKTDTQYF.

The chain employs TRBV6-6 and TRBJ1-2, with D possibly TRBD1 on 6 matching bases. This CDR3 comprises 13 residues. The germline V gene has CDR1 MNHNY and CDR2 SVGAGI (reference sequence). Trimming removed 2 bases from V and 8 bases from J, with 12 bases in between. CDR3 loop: CASSYNYREGYTF. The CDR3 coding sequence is TGTGCCAGCAGTTACAATTACAGGGAGGGCTACACCTTC.

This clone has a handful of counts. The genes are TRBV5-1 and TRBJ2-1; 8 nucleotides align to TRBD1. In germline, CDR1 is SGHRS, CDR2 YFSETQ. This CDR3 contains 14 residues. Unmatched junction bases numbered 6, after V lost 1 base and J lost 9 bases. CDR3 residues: CASSLWQGAVEQFF. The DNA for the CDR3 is TGCGCCAGCAGCTTGTGGCAGGGGGCGGTTGAGCAGTTCTTC.

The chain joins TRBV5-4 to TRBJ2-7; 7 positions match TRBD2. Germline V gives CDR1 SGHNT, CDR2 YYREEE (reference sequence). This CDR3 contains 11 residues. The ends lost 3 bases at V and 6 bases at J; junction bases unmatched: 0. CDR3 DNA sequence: TGTGCCAGCAGCTCGGGAGGCGAGCAGTACTTC. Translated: CASSSGGEQYF.

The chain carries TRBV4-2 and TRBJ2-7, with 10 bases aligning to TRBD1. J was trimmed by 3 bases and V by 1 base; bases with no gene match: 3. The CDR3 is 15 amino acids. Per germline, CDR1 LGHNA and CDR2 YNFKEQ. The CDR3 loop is CASSQGGTGDYEQYF. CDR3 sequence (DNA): TGTGCCAGCAGCCAAGGGGGGACAGGGGACTACGAGCAGTACTTC.

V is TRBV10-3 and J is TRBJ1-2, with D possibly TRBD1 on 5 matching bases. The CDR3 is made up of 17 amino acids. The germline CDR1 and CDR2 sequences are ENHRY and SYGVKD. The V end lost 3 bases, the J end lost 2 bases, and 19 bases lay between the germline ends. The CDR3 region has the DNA TGTGCCATCAGTGACCCTCGAGTGAACAGGACCAACTATGGCTACACCTTC. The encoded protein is CAISDPRVNRTNYGYTF.

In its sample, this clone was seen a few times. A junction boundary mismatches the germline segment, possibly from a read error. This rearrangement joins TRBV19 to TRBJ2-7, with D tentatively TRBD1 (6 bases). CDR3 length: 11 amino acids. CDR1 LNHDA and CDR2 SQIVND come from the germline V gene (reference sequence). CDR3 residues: CASRPGQSWNF. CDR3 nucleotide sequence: TGTGCCAGTAGGCCCGGACAGAGTTGGAACTTC.